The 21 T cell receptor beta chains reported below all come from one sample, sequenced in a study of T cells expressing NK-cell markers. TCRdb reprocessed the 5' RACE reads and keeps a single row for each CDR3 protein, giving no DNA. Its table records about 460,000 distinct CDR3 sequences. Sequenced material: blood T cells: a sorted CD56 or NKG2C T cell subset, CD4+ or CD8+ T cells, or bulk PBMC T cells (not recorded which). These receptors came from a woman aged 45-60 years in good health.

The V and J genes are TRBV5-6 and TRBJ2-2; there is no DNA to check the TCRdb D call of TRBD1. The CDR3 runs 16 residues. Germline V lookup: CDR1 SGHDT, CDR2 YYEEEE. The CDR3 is CASSATGGAGPGELFF.

Here the CDR3 reads CASSQPPPSGSPNNEQFF. The rearrangement joins TRBV4-1 to TRBJ2-1; the TRBD1 assignment by TCRdb is unverifiable without DNA. CDR3 length: 18 amino acids. Germline CDR1 and CDR2: MGHRA and YSYEKL.

Here the CDR3 reads CATSGGRNTGELFF. The chain joins TRBV24-1 to TRBJ2-2; TCRdb gives TRBD1 as the D gene, but with no DNA this cannot be confirmed. From germline, CDR1 is KGHDR and CDR2 SFDVKD. This CDR3 contains 14 residues.

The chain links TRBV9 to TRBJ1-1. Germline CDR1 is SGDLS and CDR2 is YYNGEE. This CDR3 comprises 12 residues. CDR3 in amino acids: CASGREGTEAFF.

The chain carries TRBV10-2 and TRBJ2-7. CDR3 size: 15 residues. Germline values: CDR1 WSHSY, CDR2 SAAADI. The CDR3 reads CASSAMTRSSYEQYF.

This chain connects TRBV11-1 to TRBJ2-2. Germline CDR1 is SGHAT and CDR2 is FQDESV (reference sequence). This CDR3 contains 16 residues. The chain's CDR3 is CASSPRVAKNTGELFF.

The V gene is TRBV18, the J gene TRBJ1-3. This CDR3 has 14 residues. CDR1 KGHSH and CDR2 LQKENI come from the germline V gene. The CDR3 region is CASSPRSTMDTIYF.

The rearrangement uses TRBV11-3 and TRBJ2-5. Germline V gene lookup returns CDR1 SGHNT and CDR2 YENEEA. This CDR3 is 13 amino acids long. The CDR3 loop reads CASSFGSQETQYF.

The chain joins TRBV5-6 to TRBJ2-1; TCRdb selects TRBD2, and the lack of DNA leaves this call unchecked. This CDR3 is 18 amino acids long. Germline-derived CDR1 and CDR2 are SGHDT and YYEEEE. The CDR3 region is CASSPPGLAGQVNNEQFF.

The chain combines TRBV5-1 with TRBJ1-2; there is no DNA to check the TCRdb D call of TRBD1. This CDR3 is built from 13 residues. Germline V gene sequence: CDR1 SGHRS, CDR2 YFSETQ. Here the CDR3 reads CASSLGGGYGYTF.

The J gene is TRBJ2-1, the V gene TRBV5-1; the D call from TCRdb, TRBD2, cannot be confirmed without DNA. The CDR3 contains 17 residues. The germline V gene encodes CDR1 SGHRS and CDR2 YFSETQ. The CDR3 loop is CASSAPLAALSYNEQFF.

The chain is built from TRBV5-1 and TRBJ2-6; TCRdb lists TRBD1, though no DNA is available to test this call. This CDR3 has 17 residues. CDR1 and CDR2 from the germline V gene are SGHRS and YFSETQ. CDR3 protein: CASSLVQGFSGANVLTF.

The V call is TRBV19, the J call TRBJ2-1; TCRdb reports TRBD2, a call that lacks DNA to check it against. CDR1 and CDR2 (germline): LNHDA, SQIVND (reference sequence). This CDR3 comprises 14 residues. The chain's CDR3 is CASSIGRAWDEQFF.

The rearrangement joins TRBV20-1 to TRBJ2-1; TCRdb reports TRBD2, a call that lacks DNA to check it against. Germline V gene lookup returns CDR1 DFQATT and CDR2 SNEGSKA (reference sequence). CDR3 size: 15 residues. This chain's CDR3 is CSASQLAGPWGEQFF.

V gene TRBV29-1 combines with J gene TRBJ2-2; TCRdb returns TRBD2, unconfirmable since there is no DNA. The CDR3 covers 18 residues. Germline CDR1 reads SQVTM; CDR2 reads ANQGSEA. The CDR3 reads CSVEGSVASGEGTGELFF.

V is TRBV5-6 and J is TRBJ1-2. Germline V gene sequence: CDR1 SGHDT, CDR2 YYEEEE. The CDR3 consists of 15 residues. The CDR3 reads CASSLERGTNYGYTF.

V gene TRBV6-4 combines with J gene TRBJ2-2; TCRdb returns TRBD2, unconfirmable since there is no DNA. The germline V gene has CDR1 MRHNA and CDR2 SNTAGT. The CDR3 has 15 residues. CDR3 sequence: CASSVKWQGGGELFF.

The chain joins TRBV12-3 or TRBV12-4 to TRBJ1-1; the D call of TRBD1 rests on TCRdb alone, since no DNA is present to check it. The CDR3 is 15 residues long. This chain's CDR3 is CASRLRQGRSEEAFF.

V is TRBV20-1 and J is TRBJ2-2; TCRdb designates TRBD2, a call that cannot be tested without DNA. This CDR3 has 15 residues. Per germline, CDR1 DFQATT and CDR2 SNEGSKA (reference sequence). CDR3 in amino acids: CSAIRSGVRTGELFF.

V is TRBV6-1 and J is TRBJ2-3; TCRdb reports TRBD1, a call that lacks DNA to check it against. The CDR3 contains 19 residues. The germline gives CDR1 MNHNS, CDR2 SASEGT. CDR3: CASSAPAGAGTGSTDTQYF.

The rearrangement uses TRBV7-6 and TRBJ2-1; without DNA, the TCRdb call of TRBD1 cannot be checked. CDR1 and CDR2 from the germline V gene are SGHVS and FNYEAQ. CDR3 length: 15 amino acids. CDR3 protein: CASSLEVGGPNEQFF.